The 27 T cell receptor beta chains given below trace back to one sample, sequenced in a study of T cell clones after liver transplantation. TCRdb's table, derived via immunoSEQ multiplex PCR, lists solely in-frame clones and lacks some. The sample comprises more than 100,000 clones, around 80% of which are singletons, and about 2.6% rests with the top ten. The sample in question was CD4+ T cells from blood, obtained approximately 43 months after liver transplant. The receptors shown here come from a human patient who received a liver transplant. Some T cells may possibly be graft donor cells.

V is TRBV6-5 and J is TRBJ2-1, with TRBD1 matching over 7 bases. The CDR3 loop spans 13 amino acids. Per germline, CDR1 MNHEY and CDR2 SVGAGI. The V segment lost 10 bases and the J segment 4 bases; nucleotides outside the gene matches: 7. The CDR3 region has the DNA TGTGCCACCAGGGGGACACCATACAATGAGCAGTTCTTC. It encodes CATRGTPYNEQFF.

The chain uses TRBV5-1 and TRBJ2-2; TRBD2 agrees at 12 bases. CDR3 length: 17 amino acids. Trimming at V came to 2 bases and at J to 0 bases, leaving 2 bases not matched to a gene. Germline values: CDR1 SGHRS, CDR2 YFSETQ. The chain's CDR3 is CASSLLAGGTNTGELFF. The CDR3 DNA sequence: TGCGCCAGCAGCTTACTAGCGGGGGGAACGAACACCGGGGAGCTGTTTTTT.

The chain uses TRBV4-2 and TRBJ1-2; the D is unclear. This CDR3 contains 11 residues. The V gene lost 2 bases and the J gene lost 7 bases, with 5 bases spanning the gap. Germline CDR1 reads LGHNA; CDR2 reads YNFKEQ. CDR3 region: CASSQPRGYTF. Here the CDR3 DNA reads TGTGCCAGCAGCCAACCCCGTGGCTACACCTTC.

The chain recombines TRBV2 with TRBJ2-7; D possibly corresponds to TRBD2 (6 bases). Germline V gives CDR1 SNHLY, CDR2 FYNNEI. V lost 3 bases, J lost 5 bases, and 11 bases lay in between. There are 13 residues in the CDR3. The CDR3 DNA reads TGTGCCAGCAGTGATTTATGGGGGGACGAGCAGTACTTC. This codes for CASSDLWGDEQYF.

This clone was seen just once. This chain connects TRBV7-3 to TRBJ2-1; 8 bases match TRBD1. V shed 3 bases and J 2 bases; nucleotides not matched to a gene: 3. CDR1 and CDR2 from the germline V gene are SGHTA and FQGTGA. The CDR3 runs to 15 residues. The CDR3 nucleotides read TGTGCCAGCAGCTTCGACAGGGGACCCTACAATGAGCAGTTCTTC. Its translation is CASSFDRGPYNEQFF.

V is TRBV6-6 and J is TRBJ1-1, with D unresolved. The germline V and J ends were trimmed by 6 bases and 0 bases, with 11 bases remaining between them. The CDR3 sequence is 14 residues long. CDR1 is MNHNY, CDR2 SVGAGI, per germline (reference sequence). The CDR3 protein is CASSGRIMNTEAFF. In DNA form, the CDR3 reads TGTGCCAGCAGCGGCAGGATCATGAACACTGAAGCTTTCTTT.

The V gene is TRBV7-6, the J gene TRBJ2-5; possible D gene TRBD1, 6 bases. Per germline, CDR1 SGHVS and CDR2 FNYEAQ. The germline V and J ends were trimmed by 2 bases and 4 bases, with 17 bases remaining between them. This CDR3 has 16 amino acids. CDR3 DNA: TGTGCCAGCAGCTTATTAGCAGGGGCACGCGTAGAGACCCAGTACTTC. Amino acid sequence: CASSLLAGARVETQYF.

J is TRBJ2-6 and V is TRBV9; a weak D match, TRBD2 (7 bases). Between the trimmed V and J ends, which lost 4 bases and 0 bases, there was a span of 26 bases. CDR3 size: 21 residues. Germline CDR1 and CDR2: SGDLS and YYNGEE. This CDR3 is CASSPGEGAVRGGSGANVLTF. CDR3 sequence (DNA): TGTGCCAGCAGCCCCGGAGAAGGCGCCGTGAGGGGGGGCTCTGGGGCCAACGTCCTGACTTTC.

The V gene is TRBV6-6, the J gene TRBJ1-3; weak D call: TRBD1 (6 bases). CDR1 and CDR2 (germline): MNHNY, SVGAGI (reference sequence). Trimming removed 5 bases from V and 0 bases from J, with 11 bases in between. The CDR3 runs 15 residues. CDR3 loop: CASSRQAASGNTIYF. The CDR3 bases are TGTGCCAGCAGTCGACAGGCAGCCTCTGGAAACACCATATATTTT.

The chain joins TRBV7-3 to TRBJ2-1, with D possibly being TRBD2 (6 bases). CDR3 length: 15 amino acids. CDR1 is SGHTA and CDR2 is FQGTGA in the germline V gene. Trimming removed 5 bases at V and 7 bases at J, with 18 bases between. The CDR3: CASSALADPGNEQFF. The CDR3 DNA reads TGTGCCAGCAGCGCCTTAGCGGATCCAGGGAATGAGCAGTTCTTC.

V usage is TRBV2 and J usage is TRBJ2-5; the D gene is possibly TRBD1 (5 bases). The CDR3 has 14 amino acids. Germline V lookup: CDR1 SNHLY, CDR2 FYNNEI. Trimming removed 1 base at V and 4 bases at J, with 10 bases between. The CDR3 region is CASSEGFRAETQYF. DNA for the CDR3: TGTGCCAGCAGTGAAGGCTTCAGGGCAGAGACCCAGTACTTC.

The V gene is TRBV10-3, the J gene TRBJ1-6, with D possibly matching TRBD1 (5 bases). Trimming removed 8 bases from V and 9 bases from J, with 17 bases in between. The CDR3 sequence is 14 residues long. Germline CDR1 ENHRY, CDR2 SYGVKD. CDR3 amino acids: CAIALGGNSSPLHF. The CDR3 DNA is TGTGCCATCGCACTGGGGGGTAACAGTTCACCCCTCCACTTT.

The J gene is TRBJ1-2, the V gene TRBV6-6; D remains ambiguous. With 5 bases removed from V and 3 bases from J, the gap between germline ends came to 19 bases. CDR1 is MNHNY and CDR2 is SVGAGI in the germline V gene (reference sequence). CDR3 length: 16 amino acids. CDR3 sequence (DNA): TGTGCCAGCAGTCCCCACCGTTGGTATGAGGACTATGGCTACACCTTC. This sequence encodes CASSPHRWYEDYGYTF.

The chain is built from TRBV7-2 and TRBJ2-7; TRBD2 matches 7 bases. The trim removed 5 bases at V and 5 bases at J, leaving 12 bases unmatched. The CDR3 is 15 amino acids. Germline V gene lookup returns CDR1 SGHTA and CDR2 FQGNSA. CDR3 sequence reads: CASSPGSGGSDEQYF. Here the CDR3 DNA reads TGTGCCAGCAGCCCCGGGAGTGGCGGGAGTGACGAGCAGTACTTC.

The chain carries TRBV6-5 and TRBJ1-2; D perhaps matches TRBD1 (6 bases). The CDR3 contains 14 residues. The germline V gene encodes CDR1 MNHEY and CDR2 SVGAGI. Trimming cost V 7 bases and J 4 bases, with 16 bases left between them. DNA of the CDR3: TGTGCCAGCACCATTGGGGGACAAGTCTATGGCTACACCTTC. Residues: CASTIGGQVYGYTF.

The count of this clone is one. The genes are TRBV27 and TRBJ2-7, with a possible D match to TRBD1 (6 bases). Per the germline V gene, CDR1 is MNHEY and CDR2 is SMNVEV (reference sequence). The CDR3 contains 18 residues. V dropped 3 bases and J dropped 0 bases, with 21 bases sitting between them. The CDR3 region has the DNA TGTGCCAGCAGTTTTCTTCGAGGGGACGAAGGGGGCTCCTACGAGCAGTACTTC. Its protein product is CASSFLRGDEGGSYEQYF.

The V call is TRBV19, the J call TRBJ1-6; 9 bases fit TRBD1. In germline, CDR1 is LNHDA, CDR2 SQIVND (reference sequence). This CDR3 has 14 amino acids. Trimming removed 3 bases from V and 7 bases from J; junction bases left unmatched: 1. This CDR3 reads CASSMDRGNSPLHF. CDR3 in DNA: TGTGCCAGTAGTATGGACAGGGGCAATTCACCCCTCCACTTT.

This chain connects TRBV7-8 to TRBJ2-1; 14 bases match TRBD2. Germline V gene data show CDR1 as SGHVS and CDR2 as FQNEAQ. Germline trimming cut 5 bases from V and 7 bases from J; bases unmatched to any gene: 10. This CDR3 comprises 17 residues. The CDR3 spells CASSRLAGGLVRNEQFF. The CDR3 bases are TGTGCCAGCAGCCGACTAGCGGGAGGGCTAGTAAGGAATGAGCAGTTCTTC.

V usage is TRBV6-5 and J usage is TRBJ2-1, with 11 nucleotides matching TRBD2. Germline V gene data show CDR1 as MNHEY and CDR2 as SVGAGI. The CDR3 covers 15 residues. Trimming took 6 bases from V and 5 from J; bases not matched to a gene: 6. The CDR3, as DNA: TGTGCCAGCAGCCGACTAGCGGGATTAGACAATGAGCAGTTCTTC. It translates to CASSRLAGLDNEQFF.

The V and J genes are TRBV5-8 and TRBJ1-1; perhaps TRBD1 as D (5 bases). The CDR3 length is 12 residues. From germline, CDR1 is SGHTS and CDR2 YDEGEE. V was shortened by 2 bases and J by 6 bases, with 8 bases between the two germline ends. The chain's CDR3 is CASSLRGSEAFF. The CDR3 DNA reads TGTGCCAGCAGCTTACGGGGGTCTGAAGCTTTCTTT. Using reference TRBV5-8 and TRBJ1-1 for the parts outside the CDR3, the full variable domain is EAGVTQSPTHLIKTRGQQATLRCSPISGHTSVYWYQQALGLGLQFLLWYDEGEERNRGNFPPRFSGRQFPNYSSELNVNALELEDSALYLCASSLRGSEAFFGQGTRLTVV.

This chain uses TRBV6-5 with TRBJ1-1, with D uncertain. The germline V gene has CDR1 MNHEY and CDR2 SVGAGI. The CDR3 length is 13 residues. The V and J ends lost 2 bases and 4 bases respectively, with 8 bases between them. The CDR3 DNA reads TGTGCCAGCAGTTACGGCAGTAGCACTGAAGCTTTCTTT. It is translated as CASSYGSSTEAFF.

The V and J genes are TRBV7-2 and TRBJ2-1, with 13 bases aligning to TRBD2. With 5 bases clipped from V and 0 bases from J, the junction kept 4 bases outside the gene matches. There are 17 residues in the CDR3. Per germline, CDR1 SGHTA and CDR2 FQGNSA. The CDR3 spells CASSRTSGRASYNEQFF. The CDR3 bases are TGTGCCAGCAGCCGAACTAGCGGGAGGGCCTCCTACAATGAGCAGTTCTTC.

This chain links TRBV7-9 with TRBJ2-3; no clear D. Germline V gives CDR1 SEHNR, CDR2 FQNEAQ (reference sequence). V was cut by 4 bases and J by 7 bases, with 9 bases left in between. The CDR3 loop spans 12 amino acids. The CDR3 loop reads CASSSDPNTQYF. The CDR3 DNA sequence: TGTGCCAGCAGCTCTGACCCTAATACGCAGTATTTT.

CDR3 in amino acids: CASSLTGTGSYEQYF. The CDR3, as DNA: TGTGCCAGCAGCTTAACCGGGACAGGGTCCTACGAGCAGTACTTC. The rearrangement uses TRBV7-3 and TRBJ2-7, with TRBD1 identical over 9 bases. Losses at the gene ends were 0 bases for V and 1 base for J; bases not matched to a gene: 1. The CDR3 has 15 residues. Per germline, CDR1 SGHTA and CDR2 FQGTGA.

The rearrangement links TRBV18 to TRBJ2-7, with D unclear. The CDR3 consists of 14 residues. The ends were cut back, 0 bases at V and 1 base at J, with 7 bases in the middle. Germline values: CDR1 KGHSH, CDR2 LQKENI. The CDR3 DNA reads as TGTGCCAGCTCACCACCGTCACCATCCTACGAGCAGTACTTC. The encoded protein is CASSPPSPSYEQYF.

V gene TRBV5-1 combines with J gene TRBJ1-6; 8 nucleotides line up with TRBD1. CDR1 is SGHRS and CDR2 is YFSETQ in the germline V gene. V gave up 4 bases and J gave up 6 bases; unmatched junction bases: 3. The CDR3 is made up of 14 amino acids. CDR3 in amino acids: CASSPDRGNSPLHF. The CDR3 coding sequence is TGCGCCAGCAGCCCCGACAGGGGTAATTCACCCCTCCACTTT.

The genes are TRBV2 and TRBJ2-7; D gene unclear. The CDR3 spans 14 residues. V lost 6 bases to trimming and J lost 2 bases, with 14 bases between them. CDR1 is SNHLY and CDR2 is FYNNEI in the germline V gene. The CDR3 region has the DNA TGTGCCAGCAGCCCCGGAGAGTTAGCCTACGAGCAGTACTTC. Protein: CASSPGELAYEQYF.